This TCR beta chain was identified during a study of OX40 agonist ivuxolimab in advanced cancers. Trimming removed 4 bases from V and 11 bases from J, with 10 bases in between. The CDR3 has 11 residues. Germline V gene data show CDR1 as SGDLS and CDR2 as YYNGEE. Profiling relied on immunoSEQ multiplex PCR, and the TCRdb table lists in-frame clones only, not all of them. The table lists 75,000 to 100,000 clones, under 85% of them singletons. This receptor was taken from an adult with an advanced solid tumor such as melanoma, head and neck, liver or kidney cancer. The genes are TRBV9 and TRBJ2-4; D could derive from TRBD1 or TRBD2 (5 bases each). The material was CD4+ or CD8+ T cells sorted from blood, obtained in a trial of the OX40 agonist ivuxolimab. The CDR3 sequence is CASSTGGVQYF. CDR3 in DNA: TGTGCCAGCAGCACAGGAGGTGTTCAGTACTTC.